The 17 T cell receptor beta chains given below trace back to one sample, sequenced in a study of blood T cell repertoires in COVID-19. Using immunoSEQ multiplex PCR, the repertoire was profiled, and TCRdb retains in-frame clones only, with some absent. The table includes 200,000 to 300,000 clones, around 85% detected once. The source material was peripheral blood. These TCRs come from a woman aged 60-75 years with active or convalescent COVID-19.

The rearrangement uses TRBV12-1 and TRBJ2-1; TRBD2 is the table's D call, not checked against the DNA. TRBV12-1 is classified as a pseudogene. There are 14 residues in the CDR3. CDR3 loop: CASSFVLAGNEQFF. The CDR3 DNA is TGTGCCAGCAGCTTTGTACTAGCGGGTAATGAGCAGTTCTTC.

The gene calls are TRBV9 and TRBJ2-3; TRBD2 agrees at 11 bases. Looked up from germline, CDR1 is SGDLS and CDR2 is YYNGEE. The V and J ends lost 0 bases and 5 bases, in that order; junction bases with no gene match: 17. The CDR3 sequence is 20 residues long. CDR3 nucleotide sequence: TGTGCCAGCAGCGTAGCATTAGGGACTAGCGGAAACAAGATTCAAGATACGCAGTATTTT. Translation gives CASSVALGTSGNKIQDTQYF.

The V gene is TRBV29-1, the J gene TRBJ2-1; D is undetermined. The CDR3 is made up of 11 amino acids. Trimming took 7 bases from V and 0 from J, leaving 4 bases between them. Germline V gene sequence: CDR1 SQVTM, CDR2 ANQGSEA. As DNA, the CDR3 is TGCAGCGATAGCTCCTACAATGAGCAGTTCTTC. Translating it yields CSDSSYNEQFF.

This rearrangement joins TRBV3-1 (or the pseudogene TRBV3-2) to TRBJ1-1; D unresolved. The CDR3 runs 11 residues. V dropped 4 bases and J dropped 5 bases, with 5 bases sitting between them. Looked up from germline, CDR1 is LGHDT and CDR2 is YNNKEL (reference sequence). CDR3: CASSRATEAFF. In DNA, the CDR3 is TGTGCCAGCAGCCGAGCGACTGAAGCTTTCTTT.

The CDR3 here is CASSLTASNSPLHF. CDR3 in DNA: TGCGCCAGCAGCTTGACAGCCTCTAATTCACCCCTCCACTTT. This chain links TRBV5-1 with TRBJ1-6; the D is unclear. CDR1 SGHRS and CDR2 YFSETQ come from the germline V gene. This CDR3 has 14 amino acids. V lost 1 base and J 6 bases, leaving 8 bases between the germline ends.

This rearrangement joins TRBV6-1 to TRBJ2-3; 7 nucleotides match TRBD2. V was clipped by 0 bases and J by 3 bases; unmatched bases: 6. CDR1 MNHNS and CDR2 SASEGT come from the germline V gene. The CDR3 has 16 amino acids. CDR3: CASSEATAGITDTQYF. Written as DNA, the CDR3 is TGTGCCAGCAGTGAAGCGACAGCGGGGATTACAGATACGCAGTATTTT.

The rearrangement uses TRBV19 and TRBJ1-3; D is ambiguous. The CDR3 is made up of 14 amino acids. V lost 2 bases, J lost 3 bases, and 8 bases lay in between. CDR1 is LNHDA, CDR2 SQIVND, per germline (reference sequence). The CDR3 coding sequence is TGTGCCAGTAGTATACGAGGGATTGGAAACACCATATATTTT. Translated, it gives CASSIRGIGNTIYF.

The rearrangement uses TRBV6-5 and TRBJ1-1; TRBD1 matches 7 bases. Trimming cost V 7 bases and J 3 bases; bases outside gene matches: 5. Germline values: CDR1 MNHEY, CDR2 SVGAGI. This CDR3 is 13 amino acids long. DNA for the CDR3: TGTGCCAGCAACCTAGACAGGGACACTGAAGCTTTCTTT. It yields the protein CASNLDRDTEAFF.

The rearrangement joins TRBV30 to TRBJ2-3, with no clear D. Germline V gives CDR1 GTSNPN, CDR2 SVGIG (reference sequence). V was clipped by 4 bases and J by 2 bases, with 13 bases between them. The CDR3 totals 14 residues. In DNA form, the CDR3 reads TGTGCCTGGACTGTCGGTGTGTTCACAGATACGCAGTATTTT. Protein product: CAWTVGVFTDTQYF. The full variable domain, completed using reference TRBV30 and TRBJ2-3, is SQTIHQWPATLVQPVGSPLSLECTVEGTSNPNLYWYRQAAGRGLQLLFYSVGIGQISSEVPQNLSASRPQDRQFILSSKKLLLSDSGFYLCAWTVGVFTDTQYFGPGTRLTVL.

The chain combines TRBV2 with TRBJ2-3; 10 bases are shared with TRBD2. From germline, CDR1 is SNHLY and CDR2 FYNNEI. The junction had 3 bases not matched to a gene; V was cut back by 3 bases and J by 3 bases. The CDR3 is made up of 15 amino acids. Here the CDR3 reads CASSDLAGETDTQYF. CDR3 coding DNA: TGTGCCAGCAGTGACCTAGCGGGAGAAACAGATACGCAGTATTTT. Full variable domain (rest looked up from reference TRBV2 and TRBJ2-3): EPEVTQTPSHQVTQMGQEVILRCVPISNHLYFYWYRQILGQKVEFLVSFYNNEISEKSEIFDDQFSVERPDGSNFTLKIRSTKLEDSAMYFCASSDLAGETDTQYFGPGTRLTVL.

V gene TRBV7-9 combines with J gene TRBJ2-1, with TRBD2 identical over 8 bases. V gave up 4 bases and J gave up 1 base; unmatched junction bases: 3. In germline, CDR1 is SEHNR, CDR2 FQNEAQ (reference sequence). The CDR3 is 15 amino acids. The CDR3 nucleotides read TGTGCCAGCAGCTCAAGCGGGGGTTCCTACAATGAGCAGTTCTTC. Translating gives CASSSSGGSYNEQFF.

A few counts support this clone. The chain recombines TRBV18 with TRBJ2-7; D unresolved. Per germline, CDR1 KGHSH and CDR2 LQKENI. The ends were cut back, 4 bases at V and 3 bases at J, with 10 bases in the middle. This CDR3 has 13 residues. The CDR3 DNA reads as TGTGCCAGCTCACGGGCAGGCTACTACGAGCAGTACGTC. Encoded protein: CASSRAGYYEQYV.

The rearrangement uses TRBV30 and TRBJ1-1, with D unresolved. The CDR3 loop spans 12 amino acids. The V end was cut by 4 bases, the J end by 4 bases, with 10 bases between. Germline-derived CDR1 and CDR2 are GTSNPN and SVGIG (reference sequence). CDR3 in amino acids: CAWNLRGTEAFF. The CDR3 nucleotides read TGTGCCTGGAATTTAAGAGGCACTGAAGCTTTCTTT. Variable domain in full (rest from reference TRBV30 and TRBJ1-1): SQTIHQWPATLVQPVGSPLSLECTVEGTSNPNLYWYRQAAGRGLQLLFYSVGIGQISSEVPQNLSASRPQDRQFILSSKKLLLSDSGFYLCAWNLRGTEAFFGQGTRLTVV.

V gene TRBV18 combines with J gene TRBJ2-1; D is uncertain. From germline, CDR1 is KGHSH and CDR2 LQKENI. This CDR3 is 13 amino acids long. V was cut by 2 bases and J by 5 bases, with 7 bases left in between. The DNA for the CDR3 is TGTGCCAGCTCACCAAGTAGAGACAATGAGCAGTTCTTC. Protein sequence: CASSPSRDNEQFF.

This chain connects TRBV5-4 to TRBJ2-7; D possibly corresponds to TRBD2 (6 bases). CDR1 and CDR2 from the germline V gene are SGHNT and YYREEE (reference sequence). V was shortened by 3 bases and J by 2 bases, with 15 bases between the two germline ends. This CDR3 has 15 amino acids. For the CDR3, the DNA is TGTGCCAGCAGCTCCCACGGGGGATCGACCTACGAGCAGTACGTC. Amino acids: CASSSHGGSTYEQYV.

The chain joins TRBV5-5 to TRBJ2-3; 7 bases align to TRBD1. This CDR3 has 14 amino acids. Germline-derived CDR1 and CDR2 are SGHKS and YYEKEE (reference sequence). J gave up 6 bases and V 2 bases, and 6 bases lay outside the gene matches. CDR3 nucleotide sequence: TGTGCCAGCAGCTTCCGGACAGGTCTTGATACGCAGTATTTT. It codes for CASSFRTGLDTQYF.

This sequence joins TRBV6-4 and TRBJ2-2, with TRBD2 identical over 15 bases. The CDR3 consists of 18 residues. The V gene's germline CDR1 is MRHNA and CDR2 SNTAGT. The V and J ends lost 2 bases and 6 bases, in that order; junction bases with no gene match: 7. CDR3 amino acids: CASSDRGLAGGFSGELFF. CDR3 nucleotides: TGTGCCAGCAGTGACCGGGGACTAGCGGGGGGATTCTCCGGGGAGCTGTTTTTT.